Below, 20 T cell receptor beta chains from the same sample are listed, as sequenced in a study of T cell responses to AZD1222 COVID-19 vaccine. Using immunoSEQ multiplex PCR, the repertoire was profiled, and TCRdb retains in-frame clones only, with some absent. This sample has fewer than 120,000 clones; 92% occur once, and the top ten carry approximately 8%. The specimen comprised peripheral blood, sampled on day 0 of AZD1222 vaccination. Every receptor here comes from an adult in good health.

This clone has more than one count but fewer than ten. The chain uses TRBV4-1 and TRBJ2-7, with 8 bases identical to TRBD1. The V and J ends lost 5 bases and 4 bases, in that order; junction bases with no gene match: 7. The CDR3 runs 14 residues. Germline V gene lookup returns CDR1 MGHRA and CDR2 YSYEKL. CDR3 coding DNA: TGCGCCAGCAGCGCCGGGACAGGTATTTACGAGCAGTACTTC. This codes for CASSAGTGIYEQYF.

The V call is TRBV5-4, the J call TRBJ2-7, with unresolved D. The CDR3 totals 13 residues. Deletions cut 0 bases from V and 5 bases from J, with 9 bases between. Germline values: CDR1 SGHNT, CDR2 YYREEE (reference sequence). The CDR3 region has the DNA TGTGCCAGCAGCTTGGTCCATTCCCACGAGCAGTACTTC. It yields the protein CASSLVHSHEQYF.

The chain uses TRBV6-2 or TRBV6-3 and TRBJ2-7, with TRBD2 as a possible D gene (7 bases). This CDR3 has 14 residues. The V and J ends lost 2 bases and 0 bases respectively, with 8 bases between them. In germline, CDR1 is MNHEY, CDR2 SVGEGT. The chain's CDR3 is CASSYGGASYEQYF. In DNA form, the CDR3 reads TGTGCCAGCAGTTACGGGGGGGCCTCCTACGAGCAGTACTTC.

J is TRBJ1-5 and V is TRBV19; D gene uncertain. Trimming cost V 5 bases and J 4 bases, with 9 bases left between them. This CDR3 has 13 amino acids. Germline CDR1 and CDR2: LNHDA and SQIVND (reference sequence). As DNA, the CDR3 is TGTGCCAGTAGTCTGGGTCAAAATCAGCCCCAGCATTTT. This encodes CASSLGQNQPQHF.

The gene calls are TRBV7-2 and TRBJ2-1, with D unresolved. The length of the CDR3 is 15 residues. V lost 4 bases to trimming and J lost 2 bases, with 12 bases between them. Germline V gives CDR1 SGHTA, CDR2 FQGNSA. The CDR3 DNA sequence: TGTGCCAGCAGCTCGGACGGCTTAACCTACAATGAGCAGTTCTTC. It translates to CASSSDGLTYNEQFF.

This clone has just one count. V usage is TRBV5-1 and J usage is TRBJ1-4; D is unresolved. The CDR3 runs 16 residues. The V gene lost 0 bases and the J gene lost 3 bases, with 12 bases spanning the gap. CDR1 and CDR2 (germline): SGHRS, YFSETQ. CDR3 sequence reads: CASSLVNGGPNEKLFF. The CDR3 DNA reads TGCGCCAGCAGCTTGGTGAACGGCGGGCCTAATGAAAAACTGTTTTTT.

This chain joins TRBV5-1 and TRBJ1-2, with D tentatively TRBD1 (6 bases). The CDR3 loop spans 14 amino acids. The germline CDR1 and CDR2 sequences are SGHRS and YFSETQ. V was shortened by 4 bases and J by 8 bases, with 18 bases between the two germline ends. CDR3 amino acids: CASSDGTSPAGYTF. The CDR3 region has the DNA TGCGCCAGCAGCGACGGGACAAGTCCTGCCGGCTACACCTTC.

This rearrangement joins TRBV9 to TRBJ2-7; D unclear. The V and J ends lost 0 bases and 0 bases respectively, with 10 bases between them. The germline V gene has CDR1 SGDLS and CDR2 YYNGEE. The CDR3 is 15 residues long. The chain's CDR3 is CASSVGLSHSYEQYF. CDR3 nucleotides: TGTGCCAGCAGCGTAGGTCTTAGTCACTCCTACGAGCAGTACTTC.

This chain connects TRBV5-1 to TRBJ1-2; 9 bases match TRBD1. The V segment lost 0 bases and the J segment 4 bases; nucleotides outside the gene matches: 4. This CDR3 has 15 amino acids. Germline V gene sequence: CDR1 SGHRS, CDR2 YFSETQ. CDR3 DNA: TGCGCCAGCAGCTTGGAGGGACAGGGATTCTATGGCTACACCTTC. As protein: CASSLEGQGFYGYTF.

This sequence joins TRBV6-5 and TRBJ2-7, with 7 bases fitting TRBD1. V lost 10 bases and J lost 1; bases outside the gene matches: 10. The length of the CDR3 is 14 residues. CDR1 is MNHEY and CDR2 is SVGAGI in the germline V gene. The CDR3 reads CATQRAGGSYEQYF. The CDR3 nucleotides are TGTGCCACCCAACGGGCAGGGGGATCCTACGAGCAGTACTTC.

The V and J genes are TRBV5-1 and TRBJ1-4; D not certain. Trimming pared 5 bases from V and 3 bases from J, leaving 11 bases between. The germline CDR1 and CDR2 sequences are SGHRS and YFSETQ. The CDR3 loop spans 14 amino acids. The CDR3 here is CASRPQDANEKLFF. In DNA form, the CDR3 reads TGCGCCAGCAGGCCCCAGGACGCTAATGAAAAACTGTTTTTT.

The chain joins TRBV3-1 (or the pseudogene TRBV3-2) to TRBJ2-7; D might be TRBD2 (5 bases). The CDR3 has 16 residues. Trimming shortened V by 1 base and J by 0 bases, and 13 bases separated the two germline ends. CDR1 is LGHDT and CDR2 is YNNKEL in the germline V gene (reference sequence). The CDR3 reads CASSQGGGGGSYEQYF. The CDR3 DNA reads TGTGCCAGCAGCCAAGGAGGAGGCGGCGGCTCCTACGAGCAGTACTTC.

The V and J genes are TRBV28 and TRBJ1-2; D might be TRBD1 (6 bases). CDR1 is MDHEN, CDR2 SYDVKM, per germline. V was shortened by 7 bases and J by 2 bases, with 11 bases between the two germline ends. The length of the CDR3 is 13 residues. For the CDR3, the DNA is TGTGCCAGCACGGACAGCTTCAACTATGGCTACACCTTC. As protein: CASTDSFNYGYTF.

The chain recombines TRBV24-1 with TRBJ2-1; D is undetermined. CDR3 length: 12 residues. The V end was cut by 2 bases, the J end by 6 bases, with 4 bases between. Germline values: CDR1 KGHDR, CDR2 SFDVKD. The CDR3 bases are TGTGCCACCAGTGATTCCCGCAATGAGCAGTTCTTC. It is translated as CATSDSRNEQFF.

This sequence joins TRBV7-2 and TRBJ1-5; the D gene is possibly TRBD1 (5 bases). Germline values: CDR1 SGHTA, CDR2 FQGNSA. This CDR3 contains 15 residues. V was pared by 5 bases and J by 2 bases, with 13 bases between. The CDR3 nucleotides read TGTGCCAGCAGCGCGGACACCGCTCGCAATCAGCCCCAGCATTTT. Its protein is CASSADTARNQPQHF.

This chain links TRBV28 with TRBJ2-7; the match to TRBD1 covers 10 bases. The germline gives CDR1 MDHEN, CDR2 SYDVKM. V lost 6 bases to trimming and J lost 2 bases; unmatched junction nucleotides: 7. This CDR3 contains 15 residues. CDR3 sequence: CASRSSGTGAYEQYF. The DNA of the CDR3 is TGTGCCAGCAGGTCCTCCGGGACAGGGGCCTACGAGCAGTACTTC. Full variable domain (missing parts from reference TRBV28 and TRBJ2-7): DVKVTQSSRYLVKRTGEKVFLECVQDMDHENMFWYRQDPGLGLRLIYFSYDVKMKEKGDIPEGYSVSREKKERFSLILESASTNQTSMYLCASRSSGTGAYEQYFGPGTRLTVT.

The chain uses TRBV7-2 and TRBJ2-1, with TRBD1 matching over 7 bases. After removal of 1 base from V and 7 bases from J, the junction contained 7 bases not matched to a gene. The germline V gene has CDR1 SGHTA and CDR2 FQGNSA. The CDR3 has 15 amino acids. As DNA, the CDR3 is TGTGCCAGCAGCTTAGAACAGGGGTTCTTGAATGAGCAGTTCTTC. Translating it yields CASSLEQGFLNEQFF.

This sequence joins TRBV7-9 and TRBJ1-1; D uncertain. Trimming removed 8 bases from V and 9 bases from J, with 19 bases in between. Looked up from germline, CDR1 is SEHNR and CDR2 is FQNEAQ (reference sequence). This CDR3 region has 13 residues. The DNA for the CDR3 is TGTGCCAGCTCCTCTTTCGGCACCATGAAAGCTTTCTTT. Amino acid sequence: CASSSFGTMKAFF.

In this sample, this clone turned up once. The V gene is TRBV28, the J gene TRBJ2-2; 10 bases are a match to TRBD1. This CDR3 contains 17 residues. The germline V gene encodes CDR1 MDHEN and CDR2 SYDVKM. The V segment lost 2 bases and the J segment 3 bases; nucleotides outside the gene matches: 6. CDR3 nucleotide sequence: TGTGCCAGCAGTTTAAATTTCGGGACAGGGGACACCGGGGAGCTGTTTTTT. Amino acid sequence: CASSLNFGTGDTGELFF.

The genes are TRBV7-9 and TRBJ1-6; a weak D match, TRBD1 (5 bases). This CDR3 is 16 amino acids long. From germline, CDR1 is SEHNR and CDR2 FQNEAQ (reference sequence). Trimming took 5 bases from V and 0 from J, leaving 11 bases between them. The CDR3 DNA follows: TGTGCCAGCAGCCCCACAGGTGGCTCCTATAATTCACCCCTCCACTTT. Amino acids: CASSPTGGSYNSPLHF.